Reported below is one T cell receptor beta chain. This clone's antigen is unknown. The sequencer listed for this sample is Illumina HiSeq 2000. 5'RACE template switching, by which a universal primer site and unique molecular identifiers were added, was used to make TCR beta cDNA libraries. Synthesis of cDNA was primed from the TCR beta constant segment and was followed by two consecutive PCR amplification steps. The original methods were these. MIGEC was used to demultiplex reads and group the reads by UMI, and MiTCR was used to assemble and quantify clonotypes. To remove erroneous sequences, TCR cDNA sequences were retained only when supported by two or more reads. The tcR package was used for downstream repertoire analysis, with clonotypes matched between fractions based on CDR3 nucleotide sequence plus V segment. VDJmatch was used to annotate antigen specificity against VDJdb, with one amino acid substitution in CDR3 permitted. TCRdb reprocessed the reads, and each CDR3 protein sequence is entered once, without DNA. What appears here as the V and J calls and clone size reflects TCRdb's work, not the paper's. This sample's listing comprises 440,000 or so distinct CDR3 sequences. About 7.1% of the sample rests with the top ten.

The data were obtained in a study of T cells expressing NK-cell markers (dated by TCRdb to about 2020). In terms of the full investigation: About eight donors provided sorted CD3+CD56+NKG2C+, CD3+CD56+NKG2C- and CD3+CD56-NKG2C+ T-cell subsets, whose TCR beta-chain repertoires were profiled. Among the eight sequenced donors, seven were HCMV-seropositive and one was HCMV-seronegative. Randomly selected healthy volunteers, three men and five women, were used as the eight sequenced donors. The libraries were sequenced on Illumina HiSeq 2000/2500, MiSeq or NextSeq, producing 2 x 150 bp reads. Points the paper makes about the study in general: Those dominant clonotypes were again the most abundant among CD3+CD56-NKG2C+ cells in a handful of donors, at about 25-65%. It remained unclear whether the expanded NKG2C-expressing T cell clones were specific for HCMV antigens. For several donors, the dominant CD3+CD56+NKG2C+ clonotypes were among the top 10 CD8+ clonotypes and accounted for roughly 1.0-7.5% of CD8+ T cells.

Including cysteine and phenylalanine, the CDR3 has 15 amino acids. DNA is not recorded here. The germline V gene specifies KGHDR as CDR1 and SFDVKD as CDR2. To determine HCMV serostatus, a commercial ELISA kit was used to detect HCMV-specific IgG in serum. Peripheral blood mononuclear cells were isolated from blood by Ficoll density gradient centrifugation. Material: blood T cells: a sorted CD56 or NKG2C T cell subset, CD4+ or CD8+ T cells, or bulk PBMC T cells (not recorded which). The sequence came from a woman aged 18-70 years in good health. The sequence links TRBV24-1 to TRBJ2-5; there is no DNA to check the TCRdb D call of TRBD1. The CDR3 is CATSDAGTPQETQYF.